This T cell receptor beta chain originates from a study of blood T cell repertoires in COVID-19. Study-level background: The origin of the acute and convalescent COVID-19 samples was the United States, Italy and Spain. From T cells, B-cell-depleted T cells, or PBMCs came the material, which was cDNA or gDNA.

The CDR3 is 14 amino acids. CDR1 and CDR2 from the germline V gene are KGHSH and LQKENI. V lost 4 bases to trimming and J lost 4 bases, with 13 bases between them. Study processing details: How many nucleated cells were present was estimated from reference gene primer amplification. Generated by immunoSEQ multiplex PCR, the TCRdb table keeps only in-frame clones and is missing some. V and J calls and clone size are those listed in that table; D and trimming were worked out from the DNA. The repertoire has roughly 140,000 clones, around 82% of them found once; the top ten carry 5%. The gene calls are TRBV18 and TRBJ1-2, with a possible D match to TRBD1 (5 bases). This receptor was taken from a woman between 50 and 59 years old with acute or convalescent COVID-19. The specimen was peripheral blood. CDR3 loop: CASSLETASYGYTF. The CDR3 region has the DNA TGTGCCAGCTCACTTGAGACAGCTAGCTATGGCTACACCTTC.